This TCR beta chain was identified in a study of patients and donors after allogeneic stem cell transplantation. V gave up 6 bases and J gave up 0 bases, with 6 bases separating them. Germline CDR1 MNHEY, CDR2 SVGAGI. The CDR3 has 14 residues. From the RT-PCR reads, TCRdb called clonotypes with MiXCR, one entry per CDR3 protein. The data contain 1,400 or so distinct CDR3 sequences, less than 45% of them singletons. This clonotype counts as large (0.1 to 1%). This clonotype was obtained from a human donor who was either an allogeneic HSCT recipient or a stem cell or donor lymphocyte infusion donor (not recorded which). It is not recorded whose cells these are; they may come from a transplant donor. Sequenced: blood, either unsorted or a sorted T cell fraction (not recorded which). The chain carries TRBV6-5 and TRBJ2-6, with D hard to call. The CDR3 bases are TGTGCCAGCAGCTCCAGCTCTGGGGCCAACGTCCTGACTTTC. Its translation is CASSSSSGANVLTF.